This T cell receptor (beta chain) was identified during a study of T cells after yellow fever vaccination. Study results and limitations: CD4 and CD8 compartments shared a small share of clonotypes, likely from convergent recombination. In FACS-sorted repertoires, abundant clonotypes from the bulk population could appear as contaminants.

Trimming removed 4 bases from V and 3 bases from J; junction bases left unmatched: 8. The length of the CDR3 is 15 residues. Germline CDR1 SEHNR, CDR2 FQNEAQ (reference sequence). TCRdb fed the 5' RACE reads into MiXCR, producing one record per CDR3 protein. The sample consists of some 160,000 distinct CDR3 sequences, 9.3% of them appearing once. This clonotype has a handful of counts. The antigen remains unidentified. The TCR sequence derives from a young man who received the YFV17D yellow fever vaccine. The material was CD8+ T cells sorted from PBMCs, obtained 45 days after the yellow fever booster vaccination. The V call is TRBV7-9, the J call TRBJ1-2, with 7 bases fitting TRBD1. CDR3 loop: CASSSRQGRDYGYTF. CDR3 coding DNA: TGTGCCAGCAGCTCTCGACAGGGTAGGGACTATGGCTACACCTTC.